This TCR beta chain was profiled in a study of human T cells and chemical hapten exposure. Specified time point: pre-sensitization, week 0. As for treatment: therapeutic diphenylcyclopropenone sensitization with weekly scalp DPC. Extraction of total RNA was performed on unfractionated whole blood. Trimming cost V 4 bases and J 5 bases, with 19 bases left between them. The CDR3 is 15 residues long. The germline CDR1 and CDR2 sequences are SGHRS and YFSETQ. From the RACE reads, TCRdb called clonotypes with MiXCR, one entry per CDR3 protein. The top ten clones hold 2.6% of a sample with some 360,000 distinct CDR3 sequences, 5.1% of them seen once. The table lists this clonotype with many counts.

The sequences come from whole blood, collected in connection with sensitization to the hapten diphenylcyclopropenone (DPC). The TCR was taken from a woman aged 50 to 60 with alopecia areata. Some clones in this sample may be carry-over from other donors' samples. The V call is TRBV5-1, the J call TRBJ2-7; tentatively, D is TRBD2 (5 bases). For the CDR3, the DNA is TGCGCCAGCAGCCTCAGCAGCGGAGCCATTAACGAGCAGTACTTC. Translating it yields CASSLSSGAINEQYF.